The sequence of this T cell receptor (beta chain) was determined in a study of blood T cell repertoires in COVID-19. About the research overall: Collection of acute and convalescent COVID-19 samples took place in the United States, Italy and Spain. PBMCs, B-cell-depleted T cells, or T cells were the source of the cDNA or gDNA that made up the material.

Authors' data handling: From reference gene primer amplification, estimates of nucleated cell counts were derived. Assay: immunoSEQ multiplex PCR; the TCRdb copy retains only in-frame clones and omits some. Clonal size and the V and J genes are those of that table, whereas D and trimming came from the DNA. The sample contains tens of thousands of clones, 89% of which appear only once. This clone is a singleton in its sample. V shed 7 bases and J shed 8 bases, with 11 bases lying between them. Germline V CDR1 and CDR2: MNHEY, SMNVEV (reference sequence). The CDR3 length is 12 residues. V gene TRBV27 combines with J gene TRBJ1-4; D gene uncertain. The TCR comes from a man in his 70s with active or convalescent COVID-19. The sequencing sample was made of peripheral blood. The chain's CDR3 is CASKGGGEKLFF. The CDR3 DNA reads TGTGCCAGCAAAGGAGGCGGGGAAAAACTGTTTTTT.